This is a list of T cell receptor beta chains from one sample in a study of shared clonotypes between healthy human individuals. Here immunoSEQ multiplex PCR was the method, and the copy in TCRdb shows in-frame clones only, minus some. Counted here are some 2,000,000 clones, about 95% occurring once; the ten biggest clones make up around 1.1%. Sequencing was performed on naive CD8+ T cells sorted from blood. Receptors originate from a man younger than 30 in good health. Each CDR3 is given with its conserved first and last residue.

J,V,CDR3
TRBJ2-7,TRBV21-1,CASSWVYEQYF
TRBJ1-1,TRBV13,CASSLGGRTEAFF
TRBJ2-1,TRBV6-5,CASSPQREVYNEQFF
TRBJ2-7,TRBV19,CASSPGTGYEQYF
TRBJ2-5,TRBV6-1,CASSIGGQETQYF
TRBJ2-1,TRBV2,CASKANEQFF
TRBJ2-7,TRBV19,CASSPGGPYEQYF
TRBJ2-2,TRBV13,CASSVGLAGEPSTGELFF
TRBJ2-2,TRBV27,CASSLYRGNTGELFF
TRBJ1-6,TRBV6-5,CASRAGEGNSPLHF
TRBJ2-1,TRBV18,CASSSEAYEQFF
TRBJ1-4,TRBV30,CAWSHPSGATNEKLFF
TRBJ1-6,TRBV13,CASTPNRGGDNSPLHF
TRBJ2-7,TRBV28,CASRSRLDRLGDEQYF
TRBJ1-6,TRBV7-2,CASSLSRQSPYSYNSPLHF
TRBJ2-3,TRBV13,CASSLGLDTQYF
TRBJ2-7,TRBV5-1,CASSLIVGNAYEQYF
TRBJ2-1,TRBV5-4,CASSPGAITSVSYNEQFF
TRBJ2-2,TRBV7-8,CASSKGLAGADTGELFF
TRBJ2-7,TRBV5-6,CASRGGQDGHPYEQYF
TRBJ2-7,TRBV27,CASSLFGTPHEQYF
TRBJ1-1,TRBV11-2,CASSLDTPPVGTEAFF
TRBJ2-7,TRBV5-1,CASSLEGQGNYEQYF
TRBJ2-1,TRBV4-3,CASSPQLGAGGPDEQFF
TRBJ1-4,TRBV27,CASTQGIGEKLFF
TRBJ2-2,TRBV7-9,CASRTGTTEVTGELFF
TRBJ1-2,TRBV7-2,CASSAEGQTNYGYTF
TRBJ2-7,TRBV4-1,CASSHPGAYEQYF